There are a few counts of the clone carrying this T cell receptor beta chain. Antigen specificity is unknown. This entry is derived from a study of post-analysis software for immune sequencing data. Study outcomes and limitations: Compared with controls, patients had more of 4 or 5 TRBV segments, including TRBV5-6, TRBV5-1 and TRBV20-1. Controls showed significantly higher normalized Chao1 diversity than did multiple sclerosis patients. Batch-matched samples strongly co-clustered by F measure.

cDNA libraries of TCR beta carried unique molecular identifiers. TCRdb re-called the PCR reads with MiXCR, one entry per CDR3 protein. The table lists about 160,000 distinct CDR3 sequences, 36% of them singletons, with 28% in the top ten. In germline, CDR1 is SGHRS, CDR2 YFSETQ. The length of the CDR3 is 16 residues. V was clipped by 4 bases and J by 4 bases, with 15 bases between them. The source material was blood, sampled after autologous hematopoietic stem cell transplantation. The sequence was collected from a girl aged 10-17 years with multiple sclerosis. This rearrangement joins TRBV5-1 to TRBJ2-6; D possibly matches TRBD1 or TRBD2 (5 bases each). CDR3 coding DNA: TGCGCCAGCAGCCGGGGCTTTGGTCTGGGGGCCAACGTCCTGACTTTC. This gives the protein CASSRGFGLGANVLTF.